This T cell receptor (beta chain) was identified in a study of T cells after posttransplantation cyclophosphamide. This CDR3 is built from 15 residues. Germline values: CDR1 SNHLY, CDR2 FYNNEI. The trim removed 4 bases at V and 0 bases at J, leaving 2 bases unmatched. The table came from immunoSEQ multiplex PCR; TCRdb's copy has only in-frame clones and leaves some out. The sample consists of 14,000 or so clones, around 74% of them appearing once. What was sequenced was memory CD4+ T cells sorted from PBMCs. The chain uses TRBV2 and TRBJ2-2, with 7 bases aligning to TRBD2. The TCR originated in a man aged 50 to 59. The CDR3 DNA follows: TGTGCCAGCAGTGGGGCGGGGGCGAACACCGGGGAGCTGTTTTTT. This codes for CASSGAGANTGELFF.